A single sample gave rise to the 13 T cell receptor beta chains below, sequenced in a study of T cell responses to AZD1222 COVID-19 vaccine. Produced via immunoSEQ multiplex PCR; TCRdb's table is partial and in-frame only. The sample shows some 110,000 clones, approximately 87% of them seen only once. This specimen was peripheral blood, taken on day 0 of AZD1222 vaccination. Source of these receptors: an adult in good health.

The chain is built from TRBV2 and TRBJ2-1; 8 bases are shared with TRBD1. V lost 6 bases to trimming and J lost 0 bases; unmatched junction nucleotides: 4. The CDR3 is made up of 15 amino acids. Germline assignment: CDR1 SNHLY and CDR2 FYNNEI. The CDR3 reads CASSLQGGSYNEQFF. The CDR3 nucleotides are TGTGCCAGCAGCCTACAGGGGGGCTCCTACAATGAGCAGTTCTTC.

The genes are TRBV7-3 and TRBJ2-1; the D call may be TRBD1 or TRBD2 (5 bases each). The CDR3 contains 13 residues. Germline assignment: CDR1 SGHTA and CDR2 FQGTGA. Trimming shortened V by 1 base and J by 10 bases, and 11 bases separated the two germline ends. The CDR3 sequence is CASSLSGGPEQFF. DNA for the CDR3: TGTGCCAGCAGCTTAAGTGGGGGTCCGGAGCAGTTCTTC.

This chain links TRBV19 with TRBJ2-1, with 8 bases matching TRBD2. CDR3 length equals 14 residues. V lost 5 bases and J lost 3; bases outside the gene matches: 3. Germline CDR1 is LNHDA and CDR2 is SQIVND (reference sequence). CDR3: CASSQAGVYNEQFF. The CDR3 nucleotides read TGTGCCAGTAGTCAAGCGGGAGTCTACAATGAGCAGTTCTTC.

This clone was counted once. The chain couples TRBV18 to TRBJ1-1; D remains unclear. V dropped 1 base and J dropped 2 bases, with 11 bases sitting between them. CDR1 and CDR2 (germline): KGHSH, LQKENI. The CDR3 is made up of 15 amino acids. The CDR3 DNA reads TGTGCCAGCTCACCACAGGGTGTTAGCAACACTGAAGCTTTCTTT. It is translated as CASSPQGVSNTEAFF.

This chain links TRBV9 with TRBJ2-3, with D unresolved. The CDR3 is 13 amino acids. Trimming left V 0 bases short and J 5 bases short, with 7 bases between. Germline V gene sequence: CDR1 SGDLS, CDR2 YYNGEE. CDR3 sequence reads: CASSVGHLDTQYF. In DNA form, the CDR3 reads TGTGCCAGCAGCGTAGGGCACCTAGATACGCAGTATTTT.

This chain joins TRBV5-6 and TRBJ1-2; TRBD1 might be the D (6 bases). Trimming removed 4 bases from V and 8 bases from J, with 15 bases in between. CDR1 and CDR2 from the germline V gene are SGHDT and YYEEEE. The CDR3 is made up of 13 amino acids. The CDR3: CASSVTGMKGYTF. In DNA form, the CDR3 reads TGTGCCAGCAGCGTGACAGGAATGAAGGGCTACACCTTC.

The chain joins TRBV28 to TRBJ2-7; D uncertain. Trimming shortened V by 2 bases and J by 1 base, and 9 bases separated the two germline ends. CDR3 length equals 14 residues. CDR1 is MDHEN, CDR2 SYDVKM, per germline. DNA of the CDR3: TGTGCCAGCAGTTTAGGGATAGTTTCCTACGAGCAGTACTTC. Translation: CASSLGIVSYEQYF.

This chain uses TRBV6-2 or TRBV6-3 with TRBJ1-4; TRBD1 is a possible D gene (6 bases). The CDR3 is 15 residues long. V dropped 6 bases and J dropped 10 bases, with 21 bases sitting between them. CDR1 is MNHEY, CDR2 SVGEGT, per germline. The CDR3 loop is CASRYLGAPPGKLFF. DNA of the CDR3: TGTGCCAGCAGATACCTGGGGGCCCCGCCCGGAAAACTGTTTTTT.

The chain uses TRBV4-1 and TRBJ1-3; a possible D gene is TRBD1 (5 bases). V gave up 0 bases and J gave up 0 bases, with 9 bases separating them. CDR3 size: 16 residues. Per germline, CDR1 MGHRA and CDR2 YSYEKL. CDR3 bases: TGCGCCAGCAGCCAAGATGTTAGGGGCTCTGGAAACACCATATATTTT. Protein: CASSQDVRGSGNTIYF.

The chain is built from TRBV10-1 and TRBJ1-5; TRBD1 aligns across 7 bases. Trimming at V came to 5 bases and at J to 6 bases, leaving 7 bases not matched to a gene. Germline assignment: CDR1 WNHNN and CDR2 SYGVQD (reference sequence). There are 14 residues in the CDR3. CDR3 residues: CASSRQGIRQPQHF. As DNA, the CDR3 is TGCGCCAGCAGTAGACAGGGTATACGTCAGCCCCAGCATTTT.

The V call is TRBV7-9, the J call TRBJ2-7, with unresolved D. The CDR3 contains 12 residues. CDR1 and CDR2 from the germline V gene are SEHNR and FQNEAQ (reference sequence). V was clipped by 6 bases and J by 2 bases, with 8 bases between them. CDR3 sequence: CASSTETYEQYF. CDR3 sequence (DNA): TGTGCCAGCAGTACGGAGACCTACGAGCAGTACTTC.

This chain's CDR3 is CASSLIGGYEQYF. The DNA for the CDR3 is TGTGCCAGCAGCTTAATCGGGGGTTACGAGCAGTACTTC. The gene calls are TRBV7-3 and TRBJ2-7; maybe TRBD2 (6 bases). This CDR3 contains 13 residues. The germline V gene has CDR1 SGHTA and CDR2 FQGTGA. The V end was cut by 1 base, the J end by 4 bases, with 8 bases between.

On this clone itself: A read error may account for a junction end that differs from germline. The gene calls are TRBV6-5 and TRBJ1-2, with a tentative D call TRBD1 (6 bases). The CDR3 spans 11 residues. The germline V gene has CDR1 MNHEY and CDR2 SVGAGI. The CDR3 here is CASRFDRSLRF. The CDR3 nucleotides read TGTGCCAGCAGATTCGACAGGTCCCTACGCTTC.